The rows below give T cell receptor beta chains drawn from one sample of a study of T cell responses to AZD1222 COVID-19 vaccine. Assay used: immunoSEQ multiplex PCR; TCRdb lists only in-frame clones, some missing. Among tens of thousands of clones, roughly 84% were seen once, and the ten largest hold about 7%. The sample consisted of peripheral blood, taken on day 0 of AZD1222 vaccination. These receptors all stem from an adult in good health. The CDR3 runs from the conserved cysteine through the conserved F or W. D genes are given only for firm matches. Expanded clones get a size class; other rows say once, few or many, or leave the size out.

j_call: TRBJ2-7; v_call: TRBV7-2; clone_size: NA; d_call: NA; cdr3_nt: TGTGCCAGCAGCTACCCTGGCTACGAGCAGTACTTC; cdr3_aa: CASSYPGYEQYF
j_call: TRBJ2-5; v_call: TRBV5-4; clone_size: NA; d_call: NA; cdr3_nt: TGTGCCAGCAGCTTGGGTCTAGCTCGGGCTGGGGAGACCCAGTACTTC; cdr3_aa: CASSLGLARAGETQYF
j_call: TRBJ1-5; v_call: TRBV5-8; clone_size: NA; d_call: TRBD1; cdr3_nt: TGTGCCAGCTCCACCAGGACAGGGGGCAATCAGCCCCAGCATTTT; cdr3_aa: CASSTRTGGNQPQHF
j_call: TRBJ2-3; v_call: TRBV6-4; clone_size: NA; d_call: TRBD2; cdr3_nt: TGTGCCAGCAGCCTTAGCGGGGGGGCCCCAGATACGCAGTATTTT; cdr3_aa: CASSLSGGAPDTQYF
j_call: TRBJ2-7; v_call: TRBV12-3/TRBV12-4; clone_size: NA; d_call: NA; cdr3_nt: TGTGCCAGCAGTTTAGGGTACGAGCAGTACTTC; cdr3_aa: CASSLGYEQYF
j_call: TRBJ1-2; v_call: TRBV19; clone_size: NA; d_call: TRBD1; cdr3_nt: TGTGCCAGTAGTATGGGACAGCCCTATGGCTACACCTTC; cdr3_aa: CASSMGQPYGYTF
j_call: TRBJ2-7; v_call: TRBV29-1; clone_size: NA; d_call: TRBD1; cdr3_nt: TGCAGCGTTGGTCCAGGGGGCGGTTACGAGCAGTACTTC; cdr3_aa: CSVGPGGGYEQYF
j_call: TRBJ1-3; v_call: TRBV5-1; clone_size: NA; d_call: NA; cdr3_nt: TGCGCCAGCAGCGCCGACCTGCATGCAGGAAACACCATATATTTT; cdr3_aa: CASSADLHAGNTIYF
j_call: TRBJ1-6; v_call: TRBV7-9; clone_size: NA; d_call: TRBD1; cdr3_nt: TGTGCCAGCAGCCAGGACAGGGGAGGACCCCTCCACTTT; cdr3_aa: CASSQDRGGPLHF
j_call: TRBJ2-2; v_call: TRBV6-4; clone_size: NA; d_call: NA; cdr3_nt: TGTGCCAGCAGTGACGCTAGAACCGGGGAGCTGTTTTTT; cdr3_aa: CASSDARTGELFF
j_call: TRBJ1-3; v_call: TRBV30; clone_size: NA; d_call: NA; cdr3_nt: TGTGCCTGGAGTAGTAGTACGGGAAACACCATATATTTT; cdr3_aa: CAWSSSTGNTIYF
j_call: TRBJ1-5; v_call: TRBV4-3; clone_size: NA; d_call: NA; cdr3_nt: TGCGCCAGCAGCCCCGGAAACAATCAGCCCCAGCATTTT; cdr3_aa: CASSPGNNQPQHF
j_call: TRBJ2-1; v_call: TRBV6-2/TRBV6-3; clone_size: NA; d_call: NA; cdr3_nt: TGTGCCAGCAGTCCAACGGGGTCGGGGGCTGATGAGCAGTTCTTC; cdr3_aa: CASSPTGSGADEQFF
j_call: TRBJ1-2; v_call: TRBV28; clone_size: NA; d_call: NA; cdr3_nt: TGTGCCAGCACCCTGGTCACCGGGATCAACTATGGCTACACCTTC; cdr3_aa: CASTLVTGINYGYTF
j_call: TRBJ2-1; v_call: TRBV5-1; clone_size: NA; d_call: NA; cdr3_nt: TGCGCCAGCAGCTCGACACTAGAGGCCTCTAATGAGCAGTTCTTC; cdr3_aa: CASSSTLEASNEQFF
j_call: TRBJ2-1; v_call: TRBV25-1; clone_size: NA; d_call: TRBD2; cdr3_nt: TGTGCCAGCAGTGAGGGACTAGCGGGGGGGCCGGATGAGCAGTTCTTC; cdr3_aa: CASSEGLAGGPDEQFF
j_call: TRBJ1-6; v_call: TRBV19; clone_size: NA; d_call: NA; cdr3_nt: TGTGCCAGTAGTCTACCTAAGACGGGTTACTCCTATAATTCACCCCTCCACTTT; cdr3_aa: CASSLPKTGYSYNSPLHF
j_call: TRBJ2-7; v_call: TRBV29-1; clone_size: NA; d_call: TRBD1; cdr3_nt: TGCAGCGTTGAATACTTGGGACAGAGATACGAGCAGTACTTC; cdr3_aa: CSVEYLGQRYEQYF
j_call: TRBJ2-7; v_call: TRBV5-1; clone_size: once; d_call: NA; cdr3_nt: TGCGCCAGCAGCTTGGAGACGCAGCAGTACTTC; cdr3_aa: CASSLETQQYF
j_call: TRBJ1-2; v_call: TRBV19; clone_size: NA; d_call: TRBD1; cdr3_nt: TGTGCCAGTATGGGACAGTTCTATGGCTACACCTTC; cdr3_aa: CASMGQFYGYTF
j_call: TRBJ1-6; v_call: TRBV4-2; clone_size: NA; d_call: NA; cdr3_nt: TGTGCCAGCAGCCAAGAAGGTGGGTGGCGGGACTACCTCCACTTT; cdr3_aa: CASSQEGGWRDYLHF
j_call: TRBJ1-6; v_call: TRBV12-3/TRBV12-4; clone_size: NA; d_call: TRBD1; cdr3_nt: TGTGCCAGCAGTTTAACAGGGGGCTCACCCCTCCACTTT; cdr3_aa: CASSLTGGSPLHF
j_call: TRBJ1-2; v_call: TRBV19; clone_size: NA; d_call: NA; cdr3_nt: TGTGCCAGTAGGGCGGGCCCGACGTCCGGTATTGGCTACACCTTC; cdr3_aa: CASRAGPTSGIGYTF
j_call: TRBJ1-6; v_call: TRBV4-3; clone_size: few; d_call: NA; cdr3_nt: TGCGCCAGCAGCCAAGATCCCAGAGATTCACCCCTCCACTTT; cdr3_aa: CASSQDPRDSPLHF
j_call: TRBJ2-7; v_call: TRBV7-2; clone_size: NA; d_call: NA; cdr3_nt: TGTGCCAGCAGCTTAGTAGGGGTCGAGCAGTACTTC; cdr3_aa: CASSLVGVEQYF
j_call: TRBJ2-7; v_call: TRBV28; clone_size: NA; d_call: TRBD1; cdr3_nt: TGTGCCAGCAGTCCCGGACAGGGAGTCCACGAGCAGTACTTC; cdr3_aa: CASSPGQGVHEQYF
j_call: TRBJ1-5; v_call: TRBV9; clone_size: NA; d_call: TRBD1; cdr3_nt: TGTGCCAGCAGCGTGGGGGGACAGGGTGGTCAGCCCCAGCATTTT; cdr3_aa: CASSVGGQGGQPQHF
j_call: TRBJ1-2; v_call: TRBV11-2; clone_size: NA; d_call: NA; cdr3_nt: TGTGCCAGCAGCTTAGATCCAGGTCCCTATGGCTACACCTTC; cdr3_aa: CASSLDPGPYGYTF
j_call: TRBJ1-2; v_call: TRBV5-1; clone_size: NA; d_call: TRBD1; cdr3_nt: TGCGCCAGCAGCTCGGAAGGACAGGCGGTGGATCTAAGAGGCTACACCTTC; cdr3_aa: CASSSEGQAVDLRGYTF
j_call: TRBJ1-2; v_call: TRBV6-5; clone_size: NA; d_call: NA; cdr3_nt: TGTGCCAGCAGCACCGGCAGGTGGGACTATGGCTACACCTTC; cdr3_aa: CASSTGRWDYGYTF
j_call: TRBJ1-3; v_call: TRBV10-3; clone_size: few; d_call: TRBD1; cdr3_nt: TGTGCCATCAGCGACCGGCGACAGGGGAACTCTGGAAACACCATATATTTT; cdr3_aa: CAISDRRQGNSGNTIYF
j_call: TRBJ2-7; v_call: TRBV4-2; clone_size: NA; d_call: NA; cdr3_nt: TGTGCCAGCAGCCCCGCCGGAGGGGACCACTACGAGCAGTACTTC; cdr3_aa: CASSPAGGDHYEQYF
j_call: TRBJ2-2; v_call: TRBV29-1; clone_size: NA; d_call: NA; cdr3_nt: TGCAGCGTCAGCCGGGACACCGACACCGGGGAGCTGTTTTTT; cdr3_aa: CSVSRDTDTGELFF
j_call: TRBJ2-7; v_call: TRBV12-3/TRBV12-4; clone_size: NA; d_call: NA; cdr3_nt: TGTGCCAGCAGTTTAGCGCGAGAAAAGCAGTACTTC; cdr3_aa: CASSLAREKQYF
j_call: TRBJ2-4; v_call: TRBV10-3; clone_size: once; d_call: NA; cdr3_nt: TGTGCCATCAGTGAGTCTGTCAGGGGCCCTTTAGCCAAAAACATTCAGTACTTC; cdr3_aa: CAISESVRGPLAKNIQYF
j_call: TRBJ2-5; v_call: TRBV6-2/TRBV6-3; clone_size: NA; d_call: NA; cdr3_nt: TGTGCCAGCAGTTACTCCGAGGGTGATGAGACCCAGTACTTC; cdr3_aa: CASSYSEGDETQYF
j_call: TRBJ2-7; v_call: TRBV20-1; clone_size: once; d_call: NA; cdr3_nt: TGCAGTGCTAGTGCTTCCTGGGGGCTAAACGAGCAGTACTTC; cdr3_aa: CSASASWGLNEQYF
j_call: TRBJ1-4; v_call: TRBV4-1; clone_size: NA; d_call: TRBD1; cdr3_nt: TGCGCCAGCAGCCAGACGGACAGGGATGAAAAACTGTTTTTT; cdr3_aa: CASSQTDRDEKLFF
j_call: TRBJ1-2; v_call: TRBV27; clone_size: NA; d_call: NA; cdr3_nt: TGTGCCAGCAGTTTATCGTTGGGGGCGAACGAATATGGCTACACCTTC; cdr3_aa: CASSLSLGANEYGYTF
j_call: TRBJ1-2; v_call: TRBV7-9; clone_size: NA; d_call: NA; cdr3_nt: TGTGCCAGCAGCTTACCCGTCGTGAGGGTGGACTATGGCTACACCTTC; cdr3_aa: CASSLPVVRVDYGYTF
j_call: TRBJ2-3; v_call: TRBV6-4; clone_size: NA; d_call: TRBD2; cdr3_nt: TGTGCCAGCAGTCCTAGCGGGGGTATTGATACGCAGTATTTT; cdr3_aa: CASSPSGGIDTQYF
j_call: TRBJ1-2; v_call: TRBV12-3/TRBV12-4; clone_size: NA; d_call: NA; cdr3_nt: TGTGCCAGCAGTTTATTACAGCTTGGTGGCTACACCTTC; cdr3_aa: CASSLLQLGGYTF
j_call: TRBJ2-4; v_call: TRBV9; clone_size: NA; d_call: TRBD2; cdr3_nt: TGTGCCAGCAGCGCCCGACTAGCGGGGGAGGGCATTCAGTACTTC; cdr3_aa: CASSARLAGEGIQYF
j_call: TRBJ2-2; v_call: TRBV2; clone_size: NA; d_call: NA; cdr3_nt: TGTGCCAGCAGTGAACACCTCGGCACCGGGGAGCTGTTTTTT; cdr3_aa: CASSEHLGTGELFF
j_call: TRBJ2-3; v_call: TRBV4-3; clone_size: NA; d_call: TRBD2; cdr3_nt: TGCGCCAGCAGCCAAGATGCCGGGGGGGCTAGCACAGATACGCAGTATTTT; cdr3_aa: CASSQDAGGASTDTQYF
j_call: TRBJ1-4; v_call: TRBV9; clone_size: NA; d_call: NA; cdr3_nt: TGTGCCAGCAGCGCGGGAGTTACAACTAATGAAAAACTGTTTTTT; cdr3_aa: CASSAGVTTNEKLFF
j_call: TRBJ1-1; v_call: TRBV11-2; clone_size: NA; d_call: NA; cdr3_nt: TGTGCCAGCAGCGACAGGAAGATGGGGGGTGAAGCTTTCTTT; cdr3_aa: CASSDRKMGGEAFF
j_call: TRBJ2-3; v_call: TRBV3-1/TRBV3-2; clone_size: NA; d_call: TRBD2; cdr3_nt: TGTGCCAGCAGCCAGAGAAGACTAGCGGGACGCTTGGATACGCAGTATTTT; cdr3_aa: CASSQRRLAGRLDTQYF
j_call: TRBJ2-2; v_call: TRBV6-5; clone_size: NA; d_call: TRBD1; cdr3_nt: TGTGCCAGCAGTCCCGGGACAGGACTCACCGGGGAGCTGTTTTTT; cdr3_aa: CASSPGTGLTGELFF
j_call: TRBJ2-7; v_call: TRBV28; clone_size: NA; d_call: NA; cdr3_nt: TGTGCCAGCAGTTTTTTGTCGGAACAGTACTTC; cdr3_aa: CASSFLSEQYF
j_call: TRBJ1-1; v_call: TRBV19; clone_size: NA; d_call: NA; cdr3_nt: TGTGCCAGTACCGTTGCCAGGAACACTGAAGCTTTCTTT; cdr3_aa: CASTVARNTEAFF